The next 16 T cell receptor beta chains were all read from a single sample in a study of beta chain features in type 1 diabetes. Expressed TCRB transcripts got sequenced, as all isolated RNA was reverse transcribed. Using immunoSEQ multiplex PCR, the repertoire was profiled, and TCRdb retains in-frame clones only, with some absent. The sample carries over 350,000 clones, approximately 15% recorded once. The sample consisted of naive CD4+ T cells from blood. The receptors here all came from a woman aged 18-35 years in good health.

J is TRBJ2-7 and V is TRBV9; TRBD1 is a possible D gene (6 bases). Trimming shortened V by 4 bases and J by 1 base, and 15 bases separated the two germline ends. The CDR3 spans 15 residues. CDR1 and CDR2 (germline): SGDLS, YYNGEE. CDR3 region: CASSPTGTLSYEQYF. As DNA, the CDR3 is TGTGCCAGCAGCCCCACAGGGACCCTATCCTACGAGCAGTACTTC.

This clone was counted a few times. This chain joins TRBV18 and TRBJ1-2; 9 bases are shared with TRBD1. The length of the CDR3 is 17 residues. Trimming cost V 0 bases and J 4 bases; bases outside gene matches: 9. CDR1 and CDR2 from the germline V gene are KGHSH and LQKENI. The CDR3 nucleotides read TGTGCCAGCTCACCACCCGGGACAGGGATAATAGGCTATGGCTACACCTTC. This translates into CASSPPGTGIIGYGYTF.

This chain joins TRBV5-4 and TRBJ2-5; D unresolved. CDR1 is SGHNT, CDR2 YYREEE, per germline (reference sequence). V was clipped by 0 bases and J by 2 bases, with 11 bases between them. The CDR3 runs 15 residues. The CDR3 spells CASSLEAEPQETQYF. The CDR3 DNA is TGTGCCAGCAGCTTGGAAGCTGAACCACAAGAGACCCAGTACTTC.

The V call is TRBV7-9, the J call TRBJ2-1, with D possibly TRBD1 on 5 matching bases. Looked up from germline, CDR1 is SEHNR and CDR2 is FQNEAQ (reference sequence). The CDR3 contains 16 residues. V was cut by 1 base and J by 1 base, with 11 bases left in between. DNA for the CDR3: TGTGCCAGCAGCTTAGTCAAGGGGTCGTCCTACAATGAGCAGTTCTTC. Translation gives CASSLVKGSSYNEQFF.

This sequence joins TRBV15 and TRBJ1-2; no clear D gene. Deletions cut 0 bases from V and 2 bases from J, with 4 bases between. This CDR3 spans 13 amino acids. Germline V CDR1 and CDR2: LNHNV, YYDKDF (reference sequence). CDR3 nucleotide sequence: TGTGCCACCAGCAGAGAGGAGAACTATGGCTACACCTTC. Translated: CATSREENYGYTF.

This clone was counted a few times. The chain couples TRBV29-1 to TRBJ2-1, with 7 bases fitting TRBD1. Germline V gene lookup returns CDR1 SQVTM and CDR2 ANQGSEA. Trimming took 1 base from V and 4 from J; bases not matched to a gene: 7. The CDR3 loop spans 15 amino acids. This chain's CDR3 is CSVEARQGGYNEQFF. CDR3 DNA sequence: TGCAGCGTTGAAGCGAGACAGGGCGGATACAATGAGCAGTTCTTC.

This clone appeared a few times. CDR3 nucleotides: TGTGCCAGCTACGAAGCGGGAGCCCGTGGCTCCTACGAGCAGTACTTC. Translated: CASYEAGARGSYEQYF. The chain uses TRBV27 and TRBJ2-7; 8 positions agree with TRBD2. J lost 0 bases, V lost 8 bases, and 12 bases had no gene match. This CDR3 comprises 16 residues. Germline V gives CDR1 MNHEY, CDR2 SMNVEV (reference sequence).

The chain joins TRBV5-1 to TRBJ2-1, with 8 bases fitting TRBD1. Germline lookup yields CDR1 SGHRS and CDR2 YFSETQ. The CDR3 extends over 14 amino acids. The ends lost 5 bases at V and 4 bases at J; junction bases unmatched: 5. CDR3 nucleotides: TGCGCCAGCAGACTGCAGGGGGCTTACAATGAGCAGTTCTTC. Amino acid sequence: CASRLQGAYNEQFF.

This clone turned up a few times. The chain carries TRBV30 and TRBJ1-5; D gene unclear. The CDR3 is 16 amino acids. Deletions cut 4 bases from V and 0 bases from J, with 16 bases between. Looked up from germline, CDR1 is GTSNPN and CDR2 is SVGIG (reference sequence). The CDR3 region has the DNA TGTGCCTGGAACCGAGGAACACCCTTTAGCAATCAGCCCCAGCATTTT. Amino acid sequence: CAWNRGTPFSNQPQHF. The whole variable domain, filled in from reference TRBV30 and TRBJ1-5, reads SQTIHQWPATLVQPVGSPLSLECTVEGTSNPNLYWYRQAAGRGLQLLFYSVGIGQISSEVPQNLSASRPQDRQFILSSKKLLLSDSGFYLCAWNRGTPFSNQPQHFGDGTRLSIL.

This clone was seen more than once but under ten times. The chain has TRBV4-1 and TRBJ1-5; D call uncertain. The CDR3 spans 13 residues. Trimming pared 1 base from V and 4 bases from J, leaving 5 bases between. Per the germline V gene, CDR1 is MGHRA and CDR2 is YSYEKL. As DNA, the CDR3 is TGCGCCAGCAGCCAAGGCAGAAATCAGCCCCAGCATTTT. It specifies CASSQGRNQPQHF.

The rearrangement joins TRBV4-1 to TRBJ2-2, with 9 nucleotides matching TRBD2. CDR3 length: 17 residues. The junction had 5 bases not matched to a gene; V was cut back by 0 bases and J by 3 bases. CDR1 is MGHRA, CDR2 YSYEKL, per germline. Written as DNA, the CDR3 is TGCGCCAGCAGCCAAGATTCCGGGACTAGCCACACCGGGGAGCTGTTTTTT. Residues: CASSQDSGTSHTGELFF.

This clone occurred a few times. This chain connects TRBV7-9 to TRBJ2-1, with 11 positions matching TRBD2. CDR1 and CDR2 from the germline V gene are SEHNR and FQNEAQ (reference sequence). V lost 0 bases, J lost 15 bases, and 4 bases stayed unmatched. The CDR3 sequence is 13 residues long. The CDR3 sequence is CASSLAASGRTFF. CDR3 coding DNA: TGTGCCAGCAGCTTAGCAGCTAGCGGGAGGACGTTCTTC.

CDR3 sequence (DNA): TGCAGCGTTGGAGCTATGGAAAAACTGTTTTTT. It translates to CSVGAMEKLFF. V gene TRBV29-1 combines with J gene TRBJ1-4; D uncertain. Trimming took 4 bases from V and 8 from J, leaving 8 bases between them. Germline assignment: CDR1 SQVTM and CDR2 ANQGSEA. The CDR3 contains 11 residues.

V usage is TRBV2 and J usage is TRBJ2-2, with unresolved D. The V gene lost 4 bases and the J gene lost 3 bases, with 9 bases spanning the gap. Germline assignment: CDR1 SNHLY and CDR2 FYNNEI. The CDR3 runs 14 residues. CDR3 loop: CASSVEKYTGELFF. The CDR3 DNA follows: TGTGCCAGCAGTGTAGAGAAATACACCGGGGAGCTGTTTTTT.

This clone was seen a handful of times. This chain links TRBV29-1 with TRBJ1-5; the D gene is possibly TRBD1 (5 bases). The V gene lost 6 bases and the J gene lost 5 bases, with 14 bases spanning the gap. This CDR3 spans 13 amino acids. Germline CDR1 SQVTM, CDR2 ANQGSEA. This CDR3 reads CSVSPGLYQPQHF. The CDR3 DNA follows: TGCAGCGTCTCACCGGGACTATATCAGCCCCAGCATTTT.

The chain employs TRBV5-1 and TRBJ2-2; 8 bases match TRBD2. This CDR3 comprises 17 residues. Trimming at V came to 4 bases and at J to 7 bases, leaving 15 bases not matched to a gene. Germline assignment: CDR1 SGHRS and CDR2 YFSETQ. CDR3 residues: CASSRDTGTRFSGELFF. The CDR3 DNA is TGCGCCAGCAGCCGAGATACCGGGACTAGGTTTAGCGGGGAGCTGTTTTTT. Full variable domain (missing parts from reference TRBV5-1 and TRBJ2-2): KAGVTQTPRYLIKTRGQQVTLSCSPISGHRSVSWYQQTPGQGLQFLFEYFSETQRNKGNFPGRFSGRQFSNSRSEMNVSTLELGDSALYLCASSRDTGTRFSGELFFGEGSRLTVL.